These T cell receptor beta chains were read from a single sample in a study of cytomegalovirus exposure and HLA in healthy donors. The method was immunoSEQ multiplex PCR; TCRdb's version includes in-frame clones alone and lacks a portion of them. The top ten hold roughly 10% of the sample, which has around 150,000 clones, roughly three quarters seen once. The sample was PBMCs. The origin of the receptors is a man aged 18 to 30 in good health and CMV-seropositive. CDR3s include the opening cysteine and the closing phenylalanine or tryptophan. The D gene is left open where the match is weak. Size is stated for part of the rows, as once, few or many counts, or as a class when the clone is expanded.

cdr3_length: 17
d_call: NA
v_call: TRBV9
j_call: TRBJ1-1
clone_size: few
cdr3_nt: TGTGCCAGCAGCGTAGAGCCCCTCCTACAGGGTTTCCCTGAAGCTTTCTTT
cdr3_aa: CASSVEPLLQGFPEAFF

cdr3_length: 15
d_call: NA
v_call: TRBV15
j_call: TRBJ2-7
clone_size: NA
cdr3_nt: TGTGCCACCAGCAACCGCAGGGACAACGTCTACGAGCAGTACTTC
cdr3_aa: CATSNRRDNVYEQYF

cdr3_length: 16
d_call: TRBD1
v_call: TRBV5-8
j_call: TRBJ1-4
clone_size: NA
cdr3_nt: TGTGCCAGCAGCACGGGACAGGGGCGGGGTAATGAAAAACTGTTTTTT
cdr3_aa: CASSTGQGRGNEKLFF

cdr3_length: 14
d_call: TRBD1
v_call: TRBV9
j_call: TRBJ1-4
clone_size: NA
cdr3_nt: TGTGCCAGCAGCCTGACAGGGACTAATGAAAAACTGTTTTTT
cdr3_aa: CASSLTGTNEKLFF

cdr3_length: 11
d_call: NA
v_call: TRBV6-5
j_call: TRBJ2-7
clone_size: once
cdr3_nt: TGTGCCAGCAGTTACCAGTACGAGCAGTACTTC
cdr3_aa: CASSYQYEQYF

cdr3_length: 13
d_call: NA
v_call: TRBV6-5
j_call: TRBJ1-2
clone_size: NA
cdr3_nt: TGTGCCAGCAGTAATGTAGCTAACTATGGCTACACCTTC
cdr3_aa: CASSNVANYGYTF

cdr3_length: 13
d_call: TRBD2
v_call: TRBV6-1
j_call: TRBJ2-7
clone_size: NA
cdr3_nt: TGTGCCAGTGGGGGACTAGCCCACGCCGAGCAGTACTTC
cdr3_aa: CASGGLAHAEQYF

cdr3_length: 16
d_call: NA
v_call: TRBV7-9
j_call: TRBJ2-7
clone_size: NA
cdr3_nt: TGTGCCAGCAGCTTAGGGGTTAGCGGACCCTCCTACGAGCAGTACTTC
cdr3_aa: CASSLGVSGPSYEQYF

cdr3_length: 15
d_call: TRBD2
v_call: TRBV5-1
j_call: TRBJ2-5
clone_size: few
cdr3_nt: TGCGCCAGCAGTGAAAATGCCGGGAGGGGAGAGACCCAGTACTTC
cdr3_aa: CASSENAGRGETQYF

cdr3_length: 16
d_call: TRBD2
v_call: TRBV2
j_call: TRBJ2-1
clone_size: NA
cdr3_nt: TGTGCCAGCAGGACCGGGACTAGCGGTTTCTACAATGAGCAGTTCTTC
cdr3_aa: CASRTGTSGFYNEQFF

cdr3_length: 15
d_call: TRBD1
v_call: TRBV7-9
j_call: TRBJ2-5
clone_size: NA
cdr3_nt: TGTGCCAGCAGCTTATGGACAGGGGGCCGGGAGACCCAGTACTTC
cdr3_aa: CASSLWTGGRETQYF

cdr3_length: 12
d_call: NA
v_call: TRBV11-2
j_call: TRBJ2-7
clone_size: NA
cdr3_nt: TGTGCCAGCGGGGGAGGATCCTACGAGCAGTACTTC
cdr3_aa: CASGGGSYEQYF

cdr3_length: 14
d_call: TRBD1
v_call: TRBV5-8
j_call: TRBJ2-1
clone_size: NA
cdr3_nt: TGTGCCAGCAGCACCGGACAGGGGGAGAATGAGCAGTTCTTC
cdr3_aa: CASSTGQGENEQFF

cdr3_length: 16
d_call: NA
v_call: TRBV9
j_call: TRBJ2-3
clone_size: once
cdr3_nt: TGTGCCAGCAGCGTAGGTACGGCGGGGATCACAGATACGCAGTATTTT
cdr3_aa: CASSVGTAGITDTQYF

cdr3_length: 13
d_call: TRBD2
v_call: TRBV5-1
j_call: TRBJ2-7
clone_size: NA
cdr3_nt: TGCGCCAGCAGCTCAAGCGGGGGCTACGAGCAGTACTTC
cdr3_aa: CASSSSGGYEQYF

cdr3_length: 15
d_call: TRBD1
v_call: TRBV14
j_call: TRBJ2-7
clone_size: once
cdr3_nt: TGTGCCAGCAGCCAAGATCTCAGGGGGCTGAGTGAGCAGTACTTC
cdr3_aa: CASSQDLRGLSEQYF

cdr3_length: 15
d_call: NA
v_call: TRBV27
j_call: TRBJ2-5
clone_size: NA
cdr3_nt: TGTGCCAGCAGTCCCCTTGAAGGGGTCCAAGAGACCCAGTACTTC
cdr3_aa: CASSPLEGVQETQYF

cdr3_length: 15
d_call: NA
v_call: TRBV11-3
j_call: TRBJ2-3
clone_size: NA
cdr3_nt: TGTGCCAGCAGCTTGGGCGGGCCGAGCACAGATACGCAGTATTTT
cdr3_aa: CASSLGGPSTDTQYF

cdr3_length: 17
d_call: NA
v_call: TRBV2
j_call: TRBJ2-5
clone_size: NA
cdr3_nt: TGTGCCAGCAGTGAGTACCAGGGCCGATCGAAGCAAGAGACCCAGTACTTC
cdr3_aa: CASSEYQGRSKQETQYF

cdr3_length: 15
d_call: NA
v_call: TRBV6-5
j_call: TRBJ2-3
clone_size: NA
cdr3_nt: TGTGCCAGCAGTTCCGCTAGTCTTCAGGGAGATACGCAGTATTTT
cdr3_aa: CASSSASLQGDTQYF

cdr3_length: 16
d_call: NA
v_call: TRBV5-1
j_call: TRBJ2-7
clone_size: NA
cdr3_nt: TGCGCCAGCAGCCCGAGGACAACTGGGGTGCCTAACGAGCAGTACTTC
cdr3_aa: CASSPRTTGVPNEQYF

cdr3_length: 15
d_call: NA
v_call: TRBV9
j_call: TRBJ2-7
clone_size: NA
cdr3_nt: TGTGCCAGCAGCGTAGGAGTTTTTAGCTCCTACGAGCAGTACTTC
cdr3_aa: CASSVGVFSSYEQYF

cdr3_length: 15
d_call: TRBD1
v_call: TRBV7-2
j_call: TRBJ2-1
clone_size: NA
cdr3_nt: TGTGCCAGCAGCTTAGGGACAGGGTCCTACAATGAGCAGTTCTTC
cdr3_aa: CASSLGTGSYNEQFF

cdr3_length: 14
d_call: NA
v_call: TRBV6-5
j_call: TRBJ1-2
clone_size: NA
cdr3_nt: TGTGCCAGCAGTTACTTACAGGGACCCTATGGCTACACCTTC
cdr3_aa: CASSYLQGPYGYTF

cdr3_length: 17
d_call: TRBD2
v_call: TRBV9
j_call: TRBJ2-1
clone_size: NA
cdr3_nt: TGTGCCAGCAGTCGTAGCGGGGGACCCTTCTCCTACAATGAGCAGTTCTTC
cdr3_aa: CASSRSGGPFSYNEQFF

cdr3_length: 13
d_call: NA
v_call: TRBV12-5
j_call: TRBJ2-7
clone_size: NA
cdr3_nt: TGTGCTAGTGGTTTAGACAGAGTCTACGAGCAGTACTTC
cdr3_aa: CASGLDRVYEQYF

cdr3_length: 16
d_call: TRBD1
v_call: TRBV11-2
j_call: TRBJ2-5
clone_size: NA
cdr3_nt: TGTGCCAGCAGCCTACGGACAGGGGGTTTACAAGAGACCCAGTACTTC
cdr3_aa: CASSLRTGGLQETQYF

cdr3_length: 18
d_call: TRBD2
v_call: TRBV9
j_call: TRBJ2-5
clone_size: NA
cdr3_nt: TGTGCCAGCAGCCCGCAACCCGGGGGGGGCGGAACCCAAGAGACCCAGTACTTC
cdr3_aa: CASSPQPGGGGTQETQYF

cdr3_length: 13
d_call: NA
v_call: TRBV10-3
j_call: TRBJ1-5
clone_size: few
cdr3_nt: TGTGCCATCAGTGAGGATCTAAGTCAGCCCCAGCATTTT
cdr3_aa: CAISEDLSQPQHF

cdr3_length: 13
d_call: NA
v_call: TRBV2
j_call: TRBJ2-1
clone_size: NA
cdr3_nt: TGTGCCAGCAGTGGCAGGGGATTCGATGAGCAGTTCTTC
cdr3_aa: CASSGRGFDEQFF

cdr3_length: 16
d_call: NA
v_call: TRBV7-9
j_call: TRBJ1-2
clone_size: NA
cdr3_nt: TGTGCCAGCAGCTTAGGGAATAAGGGAGAAAACTATGGCTACACCTTC
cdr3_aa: CASSLGNKGENYGYTF

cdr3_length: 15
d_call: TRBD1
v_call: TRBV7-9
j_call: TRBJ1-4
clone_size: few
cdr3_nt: TGTGCCAGCAGCACTACAGGGGGCCCTAATGAAAAACTGTTTTTT
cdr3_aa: CASSTTGGPNEKLFF